The 30 T cell receptor beta chains in this list originate from one sample, sequenced in a study of early stage breast cancer tumors. Clones were sequenced by immunoSEQ multiplex PCR, and TCRdb holds only the in-frame ones, with some missing. This table holds 25,000 to 30,000 clones, roughly 81% found once. Material: blood. These receptors all stem from a person in their fifties or sixties with breast cancer.

The chain is built from TRBV28 and TRBJ1-5, with D unclear. There are 12 residues in the CDR3. V was shortened by 3 bases and J by 15 bases, with 15 bases between the two germline ends. Germline V gene lookup returns CDR1 MDHEN and CDR2 SYDVKM. The CDR3 protein is CASSLSQAPGHF. The CDR3 DNA follows: TGTGCCAGCAGTTTGAGTCAGGCTCCGGGGCATTTT.

The CDR3 nucleotides are TGCGCCAGCGGGGGGGCCACACAAGAGACCCAGTACTTC. Amino acid sequence: CASGGATQETQYF. The V call is TRBV5-1, the J call TRBJ2-5; tentatively, D is TRBD2 (7 bases). The CDR3 is 13 amino acids. Trimming left V 7 bases short and J 2 bases short, with 12 bases between. The germline V gene encodes CDR1 SGHRS and CDR2 YFSETQ.

The chain uses TRBV9 and TRBJ2-2; the D is unclear. The CDR3 totals 15 residues. Germline loops: CDR1 SGDLS, CDR2 YYNGEE. Between the trimmed V and J ends, which lost 9 bases and 4 bases, there was a span of 19 bases. CDR3 sequence reads: CATSPSPRGTGELFF. DNA for the CDR3: TGTGCCACCTCCCCGAGCCCCCGAGGCACCGGGGAGCTGTTTTTT.

The chain uses TRBV6-6 and TRBJ1-5; 7 bases align to TRBD1. The CDR3 loop spans 13 amino acids. Germline CDR1 and CDR2: MNHNY and SVGAGI (reference sequence). V lost 7 bases and J lost 5; bases outside the gene matches: 5. This CDR3 reads CASTDRADQPQHF. CDR3 coding DNA: TGTGCCAGCACCGACAGGGCGGATCAGCCCCAGCATTTT.

This rearrangement joins TRBV7-9 to TRBJ2-3; 8 bases are shared with TRBD2. Germline V gene lookup returns CDR1 SEHNR and CDR2 FQNEAQ (reference sequence). This CDR3 has 16 amino acids. The junction had 7 bases not matched to a gene; V was cut back by 5 bases and J by 0 bases. CDR3 sequence reads: CASSRKAGVSTDTQYF. CDR3 in DNA: TGTGCCAGCAGCCGTAAAGCGGGAGTAAGCACAGATACGCAGTATTTT.

The chain employs TRBV2 and TRBJ2-1; D remains ambiguous. This CDR3 is 14 amino acids long. With 0 bases removed from V and 7 bases from J, the gap between germline ends came to 10 bases. Germline V gene lookup returns CDR1 SNHLY and CDR2 FYNNEI. CDR3: CASSEAHFRNEQFF. Written as DNA, the CDR3 is TGTGCCAGCAGTGAAGCGCATTTCAGAAATGAGCAGTTCTTC.

This chain uses TRBV7-9 with TRBJ2-3; maybe TRBD1 (6 bases). Trimming pared 4 bases from V and 6 bases from J, leaving 14 bases between. The CDR3 runs 14 residues. The germline CDR1 and CDR2 sequences are SEHNR and FQNEAQ (reference sequence). CDR3 sequence (DNA): TGTGCCAGCAGCTCCCAGACAGGTTGGGATACGCAGTATTTT. Translating gives CASSSQTGWDTQYF.

The table lists this clone with a few counts. This chain uses TRBV7-6 with TRBJ2-3; D gene uncertain. This CDR3 is 13 amino acids long. V was trimmed by 3 bases and J by 4 bases, leaving 8 bases between them. CDR1 and CDR2 (germline): SGHVS, FNYEAQ. The chain's CDR3 is CASSFSASDTQYF. In DNA form, the CDR3 reads TGTGCCAGCAGCTTTTCCGCCTCAGATACGCAGTATTTT.

This clone was detected only once. The rearrangement links TRBV2 to TRBJ2-3; 9 bases map to TRBD2. The V and J ends lost 2 bases and 2 bases, in that order; junction bases with no gene match: 2. CDR3 size: 15 residues. From germline, CDR1 is SNHLY and CDR2 FYNNEI. CDR3 DNA: TGTGCCAGCAGTGAACGACTAGCGGACACAGATACGCAGTATTTT. Encoded protein: CASSERLADTDTQYF.

The DNA for the CDR3 is TGCGCCAGCAGCTTGGAGGACAGGGGCACAGATACGCAGTATTTT. It specifies CASSLEDRGTDTQYF. The chain carries TRBV5-1 and TRBJ2-3; 8 bases map to TRBD1. This CDR3 is 15 amino acids long. V lost 0 bases, J lost 1 base, and 1 base stayed unmatched. Germline V CDR1 and CDR2: SGHRS, YFSETQ.

This sequence joins TRBV28 and TRBJ2-3; 9 bases are a match to TRBD2. The CDR3 has 15 amino acids. The trim removed 8 bases at V and 3 bases at J, leaving 9 bases unmatched. Germline-derived CDR1 and CDR2 are MDHEN and SYDVKM. This chain's CDR3 is CASVGAGGPTDTQYF. The CDR3 DNA reads TGTGCCAGCGTTGGGGCGGGGGGGCCGACAGATACGCAGTATTTT.

The V and J genes are TRBV7-2 and TRBJ1-2; D is unresolved. Trimming removed 4 bases at V and 5 bases at J, with 23 bases between. This CDR3 region has 17 residues. From germline, CDR1 is SGHTA and CDR2 FQGNSA. CDR3 nucleotide sequence: TGTGCCAGCAGCTCCCTTTCGCCGGGCCTGGGTGGGTATGGCTACACCTTC. Translated, it gives CASSSLSPGLGGYGYTF.

This chain joins TRBV2 and TRBJ2-7; D may be TRBD1 or TRBD2 (6 bases each). Trimming took 5 bases from V and 2 from J, leaving 13 bases between them. The V gene's germline CDR1 is SNHLY and CDR2 FYNNEI. The CDR3 is 14 amino acids. CDR3 region: CASSWGAGTYEQYF. CDR3 in DNA: TGTGCCAGCAGTTGGGGGGCAGGCACCTACGAGCAGTACTTC. Variable domain in full (rest from reference TRBV2 and TRBJ2-7): EPEVTQTPSHQVTQMGQEVILRCVPISNHLYFYWYRQILGQKVEFLVSFYNNEISEKSEIFDDQFSVERPDGSNFTLKIRSTKLEDSAMYFCASSWGAGTYEQYFGPGTRLTVT.

This clone has just one count. The CDR3 DNA sequence: TGTGCCAGCAGCTTAGGAAGGGGGGGCCTCGTGGATGAGCAGTTCTTC. This gives the protein CASSLGRGGLVDEQFF. The V gene is TRBV7-9, the J gene TRBJ2-1, with TRBD2 as a possible D gene (7 bases). V lost 1 base and J 8 bases, leaving 18 bases between the germline ends. Germline V lookup: CDR1 SEHNR, CDR2 FQNEAQ (reference sequence). This CDR3 contains 16 residues.

The chain has TRBV28 and TRBJ2-2; 10 positions match TRBD1. The length of the CDR3 is 17 residues. The V and J ends lost 7 bases and 0 bases, in that order; junction bases with no gene match: 8. Germline CDR1 is MDHEN and CDR2 is SYDVKM. CDR3 nucleotide sequence: TGTGCCAGCATCAGGACAGGGGGGCAAACGAACACCGGGGAGCTGTTTTTT. Protein: CASIRTGGQTNTGELFF.

The genes are TRBV19 and TRBJ1-2, with D uncertain. Germline V gene data show CDR1 as LNHDA and CDR2 as SQIVND (reference sequence). The germline V and J ends were trimmed by 8 bases and 5 bases, with 6 bases remaining between them. The CDR3 is 10 amino acids. CDR3 in amino acids: CASEGYGYTF. The CDR3 coding sequence is TGTGCCAGTGAGGGTTATGGCTACACCTTC.

This chain uses TRBV15 with TRBJ2-3; perhaps TRBD1 as D (6 bases). The CDR3 has 14 amino acids. Trimming took off 5 bases at V and 6 bases at J, with 15 bases between the two ends. Germline lookup yields CDR1 LNHNV and CDR2 YYDKDF (reference sequence). As DNA, the CDR3 is TGTGCCACCAGCTGGACAGCGGTCCCGGATACGCAGTATTTT. Translation: CATSWTAVPDTQYF. Drawing the rest from reference TRBV15 and TRBJ2-3, the complete variable domain is DAMVIQNPRYQVTQFGKPVTLSCSQTLNHNVMYWYQQKSSQAPKLLFHYYDKDFNNEADTPDNFQSRRPNTSFCFLDIRSPGLGDTAMYLCATSWTAVPDTQYFGPGTRLTVL.

The rearrangement links TRBV30 to TRBJ1-2; perhaps TRBD1 as D (6 bases). The V gene's germline CDR1 is GTSNPN and CDR2 SVGIG (reference sequence). Trimming shortened V by 2 bases and J by 6 bases, and 13 bases separated the two germline ends. The CDR3 runs to 13 residues. CDR3 loop: CAWSTGHRDGYTF. CDR3 DNA: TGTGCCTGGAGTACGGGACATAGAGATGGCTACACCTTC.

This clone was detected a few times. The chain joins TRBV28 to TRBJ1-2; D unclear. This CDR3 has 13 residues. Between the trimmed V and J ends, which lost 7 bases and 3 bases, there was a span of 12 bases. The V gene's germline CDR1 is MDHEN and CDR2 SYDVKM. The DNA for the CDR3 is TGTGCCAGCACCCAGGACGTAGACTATGGCTACACCTTC. Protein sequence: CASTQDVDYGYTF.

Only a few counts were recorded for this clone. CDR3 sequence (DNA): TGCAGCGTCTGCCCGGGACCAAACTATGGCTACACCTTC. This encodes CSVCPGPNYGYTF. This sequence joins TRBV29-1 and TRBJ1-2, with a tentative D call TRBD1 (5 bases). Looked up from germline, CDR1 is SQVTM and CDR2 is ANQGSEA. This CDR3 has 13 amino acids. V lost 6 bases and J 2 bases, leaving 13 bases between the germline ends.

The chain couples TRBV21-1 to TRBJ1-5. TRBV21-1 is termed a pseudogene. There are 17 residues in the CDR3. The chain's CDR3 is CASSKARYTRGGQPQHF. CDR3 bases: TGTGCCAGCAGCAAAGCGCGGTACACCCGAGGTGGTCAGCCCCAGCATTTT.

CDR3 sequence (DNA): TGTGCCAGCAGCCAAGATAGTTGGGCTAGCAATGAGCAGTTCTTC. As protein: CASSQDSWASNEQFF. The rearrangement links TRBV4-2 to TRBJ2-1; D is ambiguous. The CDR3 is 15 residues long. V lost 0 bases and J lost 6, with 12 bases in between. The germline V gene encodes CDR1 LGHNA and CDR2 YNFKEQ.

This chain links TRBV7-6 with TRBJ1-4; maybe TRBD1 (5 bases). The CDR3 loop spans 15 amino acids. CDR1 and CDR2 from the germline V gene are SGHVS and FNYEAQ. The V end lost 2 bases, the J end lost 4 bases, and 11 bases lay between the germline ends. CDR3 sequence (DNA): TGTGCCAGCAGCTTAATCGGGACGGTTAATGAAAAACTGTTTTTT. Protein sequence: CASSLIGTVNEKLFF.

The rearrangement joins TRBV9 to TRBJ2-5; D gene unclear. The CDR3 has 13 amino acids. CDR1 SGDLS and CDR2 YYNGEE come from the germline V gene. Between the trimmed V and J ends, which lost 0 bases and 2 bases, there was a span of 5 bases. The CDR3 here is CASSVGRQETQYF. DNA of the CDR3: TGTGCCAGCAGCGTAGGGAGACAAGAGACCCAGTACTTC.

This rearrangement joins TRBV6-5 to TRBJ1-6; maybe TRBD1 (6 bases). Looked up from germline, CDR1 is MNHEY and CDR2 is SVGAGI. The ends were cut back, 6 bases at V and 9 bases at J, with 15 bases in the middle. The CDR3 loop spans 14 amino acids. This chain's CDR3 is CASRFGQLASPLHF. The CDR3 coding sequence is TGTGCCAGCAGATTCGGACAGCTAGCTTCACCCCTCCACTTT.

V is TRBV13 and J is TRBJ2-3; D perhaps matches TRBD2 (7 bases). Germline V lookup: CDR1 PRHDT, CDR2 FYEKMQ (reference sequence). CDR3 length equals 16 residues. Trimming stripped 10 bases from V and 0 bases from J, with 20 bases between. The CDR3 reads CAISRWGGPSTDTQYF. The CDR3 DNA follows: TGTGCCATTTCCCGCTGGGGGGGCCCTAGCACAGATACGCAGTATTTT.

The chain recombines TRBV21-1 with TRBJ1-4. TRBV21-1 is a known pseudogene. The length of the CDR3 is 15 residues. CDR3 protein: CASSKSRKTNEKLFF. CDR3 in DNA: TGTGCCAGCAGCAAATCTAGGAAAACTAATGAAAAACTGTTTTTT.

Here the CDR3 reads CASSETRQGDNEQFF. CDR3 DNA sequence: TGTGCCAGCAGTGAGACCCGACAAGGAGACAATGAGCAGTTCTTC. The chain recombines TRBV25-1 with TRBJ2-1; D remains unclear. With 3 bases removed from V and 5 bases from J, the gap between germline ends came to 14 bases. Germline loops: CDR1 MGHDK, CDR2 SYGVNS. This CDR3 spans 15 amino acids.

The rearrangement links TRBV5-1 to TRBJ1-1; D gene uncertain. Germline V CDR1 and CDR2: SGHRS, YFSETQ. V was clipped by 0 bases and J by 1 base, with 4 bases between them. The CDR3 has 13 amino acids. This CDR3 is CASSLAPNTEAFF. DNA of the CDR3: TGCGCCAGCAGCTTGGCACCGAACACTGAAGCTTTCTTT. Full variable domain (outside the CDR3, taken from reference TRBV5-1 and TRBJ1-1): KAGVTQTPRYLIKTRGQQVTLSCSPISGHRSVSWYQQTPGQGLQFLFEYFSETQRNKGNFPGRFSGRQFSNSRSEMNVSTLELGDSALYLCASSLAPNTEAFFGQGTRLTVV.

This chain joins TRBV5-1 and TRBJ2-7, with a tentative D call TRBD1 (6 bases). Germline V gene data show CDR1 as SGHRS and CDR2 as YFSETQ. The V end lost 6 bases, the J end lost 2 bases, and 12 bases lay between the germline ends. CDR3 size: 13 residues. As DNA, the CDR3 is TGCGCCAGCAACTCGGGACAAACCTACGAGCAGTACTTC. Translation gives CASNSGQTYEQYF.